The rows below give T cell receptor beta chains drawn from one sample of a study of T cell changes during pregnancy in multiple sclerosis. Here immunoSEQ multiplex PCR was the method, and the copy in TCRdb shows in-frame clones only, minus some. The table shows about 89,000 clones, with approximately 94% occurring only once. The input for sequencing was peripheral blood, taken in the third trimester of pregnancy. The source of these receptors is a female donor with multiple sclerosis, enrolled in a pregnancy study. CDR3s include the opening cysteine and the closing phenylalanine or tryptophan. D genes are given only for firm matches. Rows may omit the clone size; those that give it use once, few, many or a size class.

TRBJ1-1,-,TRBV18,TRBD1,CASSATGTASNTEAFF,TGTGCCAGCTCAGCTACCGGGACAGCTTCCAACACTGAAGCTTTCTTT
TRBJ1-5,-,TRBV19,TRBD1,CASSPSNRGDNQPQHF,TGTGCCAGTAGTCCATCGAACAGGGGTGACAATCAGCCCCAGCATTTT
TRBJ1-2,-,TRBV27,TRBD1,CASSLAGQGHSVYGYTF,TGTGCCAGCAGTTTAGCGGGACAGGGCCATTCCGTCTATGGCTACACCTTC
TRBJ2-1,-,TRBV18,-,CASSPTGTPRGPNEQFF,TGTGCCAGCTCACCCACCGGGACCCCCAGGGGCCCTAATGAGCAGTTCTTC
TRBJ2-5,-,TRBV6-1,TRBD2,CASKAGTRGTETQYF,TGTGCCAGCAAGGCGGGGACTAGGGGTACGGAGACCCAGTACTTC
TRBJ2-1,-,TRBV25-1,-,CASSLSGPERNEQFF,TGTGCCAGCAGCCTGAGTGGGCCCGAAAGAAATGAGCAGTTCTTC
TRBJ1-1,-,TRBV29-1,TRBD1,CSVYRGNTEAFF,TGCAGCGTATACAGGGGGAACACTGAAGCTTTCTTT
TRBJ2-1,-,TRBV9,-,CASSFRTEGGEQFF,TGTGCCAGCAGCTTCCGGACTGAGGGCGGTGAGCAGTTCTTC
TRBJ2-7,-,TRBV7-8,TRBD2,CASSPGGGEWSYEQYF,TGTGCCAGCAGCCCCGGCGGGGGTGAATGGTCCTACGAGCAGTACTTC
TRBJ2-2,-,TRBV6-6,-,CASSYTGKNTGELFF,TGTGCCAGCAGTTACACAGGGAAAAACACCGGGGAGCTGTTTTTT
TRBJ2-7,-,TRBV4-2,TRBD2,CASSQGHGRDSYEQYF,TGTGCCAGCAGCCAAGGGCACGGGAGGGACTCCTACGAGCAGTACTTC
TRBJ2-1,-,TRBV19,TRBD2,CASSRTSGYNEQFF,TGTGCCAGTAGTCGGACTAGCGGTTACAATGAGCAGTTCTTC
TRBJ1-2,few,TRBV29-1,-,CSGRTGNGYTF,TGCAGCGGGAGGACTGGGAATGGCTACACCTTC
TRBJ1-2,-,TRBV14,-,CASSPARDYGYTF,TGTGCCAGCAGCCCTGCTCGGGACTATGGCTACACCTTC
TRBJ1-1,-,TRBV10-2,TRBD1,CASSESGQGITEAFF,TGCGCCAGCAGTGAGTCGGGACAGGGGATCACTGAAGCTTTCTTT
TRBJ2-7,-,TRBV5-1,TRBD1,CASSSGQGVTEQYF,TGCGCCAGCAGCTCTGGACAGGGGGTAACCGAGCAGTACTTC
TRBJ1-1,once,TRBV21-1,-,CASSKAGDRGVSTEAFF,TGTGCCAGCAGCAAAGCGGGGGACAGGGGGGTCTCCACTGAAGCTTTCTTT
TRBJ1-2,-,TRBV28,TRBD1,CAIQTGSGGYTF,TGTGCCATCCAGACAGGGTCGGGTGGCTACACCTTC
TRBJ2-7,-,TRBV19,-,CASSIARDNSYEQYF,TGTGCCAGTAGTATAGCTCGCGACAACTCCTACGAGCAGTACTTC
TRBJ1-4,-,TRBV6-6,TRBD1,CASSYRTGGGSEKLFF,TGTGCCAGCAGTTACCGGACAGGGGGCGGGAGTGAAAAACTGTTTTTT
TRBJ2-7,once,TRBV7-9,-,CASSPDSQEGTDGYEQYF,TGTGCCAGCAGCCCAGACTCCCAGGAAGGGACTGATGGCTACGAGCAGTACTTC
TRBJ2-7,-,TRBV4-1,-,CASSQDPAGYHEQYF,TGCGCCAGCAGCCAAGATCCCGCAGGGTACCACGAGCAGTACTTC
TRBJ2-7,-,TRBV21-1,-,CASSKAAKRLSRAFGDSAVYEQYF,TGTGCCAGCAGCAAAGCAGCGAAAAGGCTTTCGCGGGCTTTCGGGGATAGTGCGGTCTACGAGCAGTACTTC
TRBJ1-3,-,TRBV5-1,-,CASSLGGLNSGNTIYF,TGCGCCAGCAGCTTGGGAGGCCTCAACTCTGGAAACACCATATATTTT
TRBJ1-1,-,TRBV5-6,-,CASSLVQYTEAFF,TGTGCCAGCAGCTTGGTACAGTACACTGAAGCTTTCTTT
TRBJ1-3,-,TRBV6-5,-,CASTSGGDTIYF,TGTGCCAGCACTTCTGGGGGGGACACCATATATTTT
TRBJ2-5,-,TRBV9,TRBD1,CASTAGDRPVETQYF,TGTGCCAGCACCGCCGGGGACAGGCCGGTAGAGACCCAGTACTTC
TRBJ2-1,-,TRBV27,-,CASSLIRGSEFYHNEQFF,TGTGCCAGCAGTTTAATCCGGGGGAGTGAGTTCTACCACAATGAGCAGTTCTTC
TRBJ2-1,-,TRBV19,-,CASSIVHSYNEQFF,TGTGCCAGTAGTATAGTGCACAGCTACAATGAGCAGTTCTTC
TRBJ2-2,-,TRBV9,-,CASSVAVSNTGELFF,TGTGCCAGCAGCGTAGCGGTATCGAACACCGGGGAGCTGTTTTTT
TRBJ2-2,-,TRBV5-1,-,CASSSRQTNTGELFF,TGCGCCAGCAGCAGCCGACAGACGAACACCGGGGAGCTGTTTTTT
TRBJ2-3,-,TRBV25-1,TRBD2,CASSRGLAGDTDTQYF,TGTGCCAGCAGTCGCGGACTAGCGGGAGACACAGATACGCAGTATTTT
TRBJ2-2,-,TRBV11-2,TRBD2,CASTPLAGVVGELFF,TGTGCCAGCACTCCGCTAGCGGGAGTTGTGGGGGAGCTGTTTTTT
TRBJ2-7,-,TRBV9,-,CASSVGEGEQYF,TGTGCCAGCAGCGTAGGTGAGGGCGAGCAGTACTTC
TRBJ2-7,-,TRBV28,TRBD1,CASSTGTELYEQYF,TGTGCCAGCAGTACCGGGACAGAGCTCTACGAGCAGTACTTC
TRBJ2-7,-,TRBV29-1,-,CSVEDHGGSYEQYF,TGCAGCGTTGAAGATCACGGCGGCTCCTACGAGCAGTACTTC
TRBJ2-1,-,TRBV6-5,TRBD1,CASRTTGGLNNEQFF,TGTGCCAGCAGAACTACAGGGGGCCTGAACAATGAGCAGTTCTTC
TRBJ2-7,-,TRBV5-5,-,CASSFVTSSEQYF,TGTGCCAGCAGCTTCGTAACTAGTTCCGAGCAGTACTTC
TRBJ2-1,once,TRBV2,-,CASSYSDNEQFF,TGTGCCAGCAGTTACTCTGACAATGAGCAGTTCTTC
TRBJ2-2,-,TRBV9,TRBD2,CASTAGLALSTGELFF,TGTGCCAGCACCGCGGGACTAGCATTATCCACCGGGGAGCTGTTTTTT
TRBJ2-2,-,TRBV4-2,TRBD1,CASSQDPPGGANTGELFF,TGTGCCAGCAGCCAAGATCCTCCAGGGGGCGCAAACACCGGGGAGCTGTTTTTT
TRBJ2-5,-,TRBV4-2,TRBD2,CASSPYGGTSYQETQYF,TGTGCCAGCAGCCCCTACGGGGGGACCTCGTACCAAGAGACCCAGTACTTC
TRBJ2-7,-,TRBV4-1,-,CASSQADEQYF,TGCGCCAGCAGCCAAGCAGACGAGCAGTACTTC